The 9 T cell receptor beta chains in this list originate from one sample, sequenced in a study of cytomegalovirus exposure and HLA in healthy donors. 60 Vbeta and 13 Jbeta primers were used in PCR. Using immunoSEQ multiplex PCR, the repertoire was profiled, and TCRdb retains in-frame clones only, with some absent. The sample yields 150,000 to 200,000 clones, approximately 59% seen once. The sequenced sample was PBMCs. The receptors derive from a man aged 40-49 years in good health and CMV-seronegative.

The sample holds one count of this clone. V and J are TRBV13 and TRBJ2-1, with D perhaps matching TRBD1 (5 bases). V was pared by 3 bases and J by 5 bases, with 11 bases between. In germline, CDR1 is PRHDT, CDR2 FYEKMQ (reference sequence). The CDR3 is made up of 14 amino acids. The CDR3 region is CASSLLGHNNEQFF. The DNA for the CDR3 is TGTGCCAGCAGCTTGCTAGGACACAACAATGAGCAGTTCTTC.

The rearrangement joins TRBV4-1 to TRBJ2-7; TRBD1 is a possible D gene (5 bases). V dropped 4 bases and J dropped 0 bases, with 16 bases sitting between them. Germline V gene lookup returns CDR1 MGHRA and CDR2 YSYEKL. The CDR3 covers 16 residues. The CDR3 reads CASSPRGGFSSYEQYF. CDR3 coding DNA: TGCGCCAGCAGCCCTAGGGGCGGTTTCAGCTCCTACGAGCAGTACTTC.

This clone has only a few counts. The genes are TRBV5-1 and TRBJ2-3, with TRBD1 matching 8 bases. CDR1 and CDR2 (germline): SGHRS, YFSETQ. V lost 0 bases and J lost 4; bases outside the gene matches: 7. The CDR3 contains 16 residues. The CDR3 here is CASSLDDRGKADTQYF. The CDR3 bases are TGCGCCAGCAGCTTGGACGACAGGGGAAAGGCAGATACGCAGTATTTT.

This sequence joins TRBV10-3 and TRBJ2-3, with 10 bases lining up with TRBD2. With 3 bases clipped from V and 1 base from J, the junction kept 7 bases outside the gene matches. This CDR3 spans 17 amino acids. Germline V CDR1 and CDR2: ENHRY, SYGVKD. CDR3 amino acids: CAISDIAGTSGTDTQYF. The DNA for the CDR3 is TGTGCCATCAGTGACATTGCCGGGACTAGCGGCACAGATACGCAGTATTTT.

This chain links TRBV10-3 with TRBJ2-5, with 9 bases that match TRBD2. The CDR3 contains 15 residues. The germline V gene encodes CDR1 ENHRY and CDR2 SYGVKD. V shed 6 bases, J shed 3 bases, and the junction held 8 bases outside the gene matches. The CDR3: CAIRDPTSGEETQYF. Written as DNA, the CDR3 is TGTGCCATCAGGGACCCGACTAGCGGAGAAGAGACCCAGTACTTC.

Only one count was recorded for this clone. This chain uses TRBV11-2 with TRBJ2-2, with TRBD2 matching over 12 bases. This CDR3 is built from 17 residues. J gave up 1 base and V 3 bases, and 3 bases lay outside the gene matches. Germline-derived CDR1 and CDR2 are SGHAT and FQNNGV. The CDR3 reads CASSFPGLAGNTGELFF. The CDR3 DNA is TGTGCCAGCAGCTTTCCGGGACTAGCGGGGAACACCGGGGAGCTGTTTTTT.

V and J are TRBV6-5 and TRBJ2-5; weak D call: TRBD1 (6 bases). The CDR3 is made up of 16 amino acids. V lost 2 bases to trimming and J lost 5 bases, with 18 bases between them. Germline V gene sequence: CDR1 MNHEY, CDR2 SVGAGI. The CDR3 bases are TGTGCCAGCAGTTACGGGCCAGGGGATGTTCGGGAGACCCAGTACTTC. It encodes CASSYGPGDVRETQYF.

This clone was detected only once. The junction differs from germline at one of its ends, possibly a read error. V usage is TRBV4-2 and J usage is TRBJ1-2; perhaps TRBD1 as D (6 bases). The CDR3 length is 14 residues. The germline CDR1 and CDR2 sequences are LGHNA and YNFKEQ. The CDR3 DNA is TGTGCCAGCAGCAGGGTATTAAGGACAGAGAACCATCCTTTC. This encodes CASSRVLRTENHPF.

The rearrangement links TRBV30 to TRBJ1-1; TRBD1 matches at 8 bases. CDR3 length: 13 amino acids. The ends lost 1 base at V and 3 bases at J; junction bases unmatched: 1. CDR1 is GTSNPN and CDR2 is SVGIG in the germline V gene (reference sequence). CDR3 bases: TGTGCCTGGAGTGACAGGGGGGACACTGAAGCTTTCTTT. Its translation is CAWSDRGDTEAFF. Full variable domain (outside the CDR3, taken from reference TRBV30 and TRBJ1-1): SQTIHQWPATLVQPVGSPLSLECTVEGTSNPNLYWYRQAAGRGLQLLFYSVGIGQISSEVPQNLSASRPQDRQFILSSKKLLLSDSGFYLCAWSDRGDTEAFFGQGTRLTVV.